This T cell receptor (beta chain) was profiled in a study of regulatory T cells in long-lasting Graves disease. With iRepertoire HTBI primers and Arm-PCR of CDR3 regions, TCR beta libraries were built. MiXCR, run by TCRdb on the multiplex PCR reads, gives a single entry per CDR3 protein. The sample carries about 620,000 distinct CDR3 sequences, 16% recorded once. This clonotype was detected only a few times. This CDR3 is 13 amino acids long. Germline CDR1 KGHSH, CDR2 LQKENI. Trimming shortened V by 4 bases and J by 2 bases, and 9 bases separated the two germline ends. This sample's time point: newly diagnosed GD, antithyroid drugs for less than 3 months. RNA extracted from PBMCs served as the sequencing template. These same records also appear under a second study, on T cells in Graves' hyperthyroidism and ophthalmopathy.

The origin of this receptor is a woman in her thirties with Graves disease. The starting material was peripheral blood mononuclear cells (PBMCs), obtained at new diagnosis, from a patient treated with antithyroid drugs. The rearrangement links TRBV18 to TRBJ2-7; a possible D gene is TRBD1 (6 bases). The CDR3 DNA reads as TGTGCCAGCTCACAACAGGGAACCTACGAGCAGTACTTC. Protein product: CASSQQGTYEQYF.